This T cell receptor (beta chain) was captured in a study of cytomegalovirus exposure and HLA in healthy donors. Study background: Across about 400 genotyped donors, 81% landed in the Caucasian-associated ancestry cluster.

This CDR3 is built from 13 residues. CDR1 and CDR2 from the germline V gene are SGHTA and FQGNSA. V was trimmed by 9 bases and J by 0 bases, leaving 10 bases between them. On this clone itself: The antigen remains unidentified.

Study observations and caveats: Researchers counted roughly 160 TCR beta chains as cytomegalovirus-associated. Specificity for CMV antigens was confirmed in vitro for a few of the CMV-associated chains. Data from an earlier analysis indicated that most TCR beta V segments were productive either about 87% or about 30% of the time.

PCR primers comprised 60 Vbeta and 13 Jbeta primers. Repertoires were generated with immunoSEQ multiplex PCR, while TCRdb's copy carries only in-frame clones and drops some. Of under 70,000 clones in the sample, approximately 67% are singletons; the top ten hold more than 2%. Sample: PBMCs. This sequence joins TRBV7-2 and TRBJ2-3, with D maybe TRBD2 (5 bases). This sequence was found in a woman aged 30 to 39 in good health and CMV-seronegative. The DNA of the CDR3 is TGTGCCAGTAAGACGGGGAGCACAGATACGCAGTATTTT. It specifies CASKTGSTDTQYF.